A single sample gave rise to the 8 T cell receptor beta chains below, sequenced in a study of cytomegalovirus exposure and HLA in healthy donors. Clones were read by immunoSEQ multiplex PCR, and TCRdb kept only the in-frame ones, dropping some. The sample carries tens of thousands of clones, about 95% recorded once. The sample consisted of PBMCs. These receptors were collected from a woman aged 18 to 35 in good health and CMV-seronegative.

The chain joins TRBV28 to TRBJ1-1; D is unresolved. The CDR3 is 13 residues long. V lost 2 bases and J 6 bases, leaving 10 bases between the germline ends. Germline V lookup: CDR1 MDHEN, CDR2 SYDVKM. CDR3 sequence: CASSLQASPEAFF. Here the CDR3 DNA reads TGTGCCAGCAGTTTACAGGCGAGTCCTGAAGCTTTCTTT.

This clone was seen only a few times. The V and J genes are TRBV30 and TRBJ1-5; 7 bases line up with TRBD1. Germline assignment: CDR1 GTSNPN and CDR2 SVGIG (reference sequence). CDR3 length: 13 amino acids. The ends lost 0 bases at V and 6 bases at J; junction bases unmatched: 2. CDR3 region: CAWSVAGGQPQHF. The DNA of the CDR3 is TGTGCCTGGAGTGTAGCAGGGGGTCAGCCCCAGCATTTT.

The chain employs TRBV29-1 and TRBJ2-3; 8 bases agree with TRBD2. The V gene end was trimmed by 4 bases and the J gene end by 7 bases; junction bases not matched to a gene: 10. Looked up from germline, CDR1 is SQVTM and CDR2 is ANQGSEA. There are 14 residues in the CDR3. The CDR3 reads CSVGGTRSRNTQYF. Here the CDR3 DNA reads TGCAGCGTTGGTGGGACTAGGAGTCGAAATACGCAGTATTTT.

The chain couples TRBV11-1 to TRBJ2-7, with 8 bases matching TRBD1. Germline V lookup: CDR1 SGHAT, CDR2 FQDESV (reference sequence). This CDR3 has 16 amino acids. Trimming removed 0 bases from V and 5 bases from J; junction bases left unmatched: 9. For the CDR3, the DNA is TGTGCCAGCAGCTTAGCGCTGCGACAGGGGACCAACGAGCAGTACTTC. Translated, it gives CASSLALRQGTNEQYF.

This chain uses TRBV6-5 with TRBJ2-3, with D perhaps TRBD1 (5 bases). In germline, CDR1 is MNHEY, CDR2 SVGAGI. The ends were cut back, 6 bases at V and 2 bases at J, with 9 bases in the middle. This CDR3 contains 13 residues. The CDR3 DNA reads TGTGCCAGCAGACAGGTGAACACAGATACGCAGTATTTT. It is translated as CASRQVNTDTQYF.

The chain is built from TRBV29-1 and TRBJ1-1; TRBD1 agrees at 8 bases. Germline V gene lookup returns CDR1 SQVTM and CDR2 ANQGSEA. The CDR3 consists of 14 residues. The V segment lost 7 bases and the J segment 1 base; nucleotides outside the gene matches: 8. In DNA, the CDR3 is TGCAGCGCTAGGACAGGGCAGAAGAACACTGAAGCTTTCTTT. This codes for CSARTGQKNTEAFF.

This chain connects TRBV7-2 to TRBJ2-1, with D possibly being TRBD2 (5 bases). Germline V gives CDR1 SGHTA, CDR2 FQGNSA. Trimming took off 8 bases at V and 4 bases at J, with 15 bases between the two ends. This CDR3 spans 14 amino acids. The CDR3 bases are TGTGCCAGCGGAGGAACCATTCTTTACAATGAGCAGTTCTTC. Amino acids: CASGGTILYNEQFF. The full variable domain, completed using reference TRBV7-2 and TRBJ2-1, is GAGVSQSPSNKVTEKGKDVELRCDPISGHTALYWYRQSLGQGLEFLIYFQGNSAPDKSGLPSDRFSAERTGGSVSTLTIQRTQQEDSAVYLCASGGTILYNEQFFGPGTRLTVL.

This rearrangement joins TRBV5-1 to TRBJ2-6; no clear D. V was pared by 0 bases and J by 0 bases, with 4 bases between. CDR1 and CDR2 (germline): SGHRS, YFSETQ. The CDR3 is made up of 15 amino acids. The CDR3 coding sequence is TGCGCCAGCAGCTTGGACAGCTCTGGGGCCAACGTCCTGACTTTC. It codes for CASSLDSSGANVLTF.